This paragraph covers one T cell receptor (beta chain) sequence. Its antigen is unidentified. The sample is drawn from a study of cytomegalovirus exposure and HLA in healthy donors. Study-wide results and limits: As a later analysis revealed, most CMV-associated TCR beta chains appeared HLA-restricted. Sequencing likely generated an artifact that appeared as a cluster of highly shared sequence variants. Most TCR sequences showed up rarely, but some public TCRs showed up in many donors. When a later analysis compared HLA-associated TCR beta chains with equally common others, the HLA-associated chains turned out to be more clonally expanded and to have lower generation probabilities.

Use of 60 Vbeta and 13 Jbeta primers characterized the PCR. The method was immunoSEQ multiplex PCR; TCRdb's version includes in-frame clones alone and lacks a portion of them. The sample records around 130,000 clones, under 85% being singletons. The sample consisted of PBMCs. The source of this sequence is a man between 18 and 29 years old in good health and CMV-seropositive.

CDR3 coding DNA: TGTGCCAGCAGCTCGGGGGGACCCTACGAGCAGTACTTC. This translates into CASSSGGPYEQYF. This rearrangement joins TRBV5-5 to TRBJ2-7; 7 bases map to TRBD2. Germline V CDR1 and CDR2: SGHKS, YYEKEE (reference sequence). The CDR3 runs 13 residues. Trimming at V came to 3 bases and at J to 2 bases, leaving 2 bases not matched to a gene.